This TCR beta chain was sequenced in a study of identical twins. Study-level points and caveats: Sequences that were beta out-of-frame showed weaker excess twin sharing. Out-of-frame TCR alpha sharing observed in monozygotic twins exceeded model estimates.

The sample holds a few counts of this clonotype. The antigen is not known. TCRdb reprocessed the 5' RACE reads via MiXCR and lists one record per CDR3 protein. The sample consists of a few hundred thousand distinct CDR3 sequences, around 15% of them appearing once. The same sample was also used in a study of yellow fever vaccine responses in identical twins.

The sample taken for sequencing was CD4+ T cells sorted from blood. This TCR came from a young woman in good health.

The CDR3 DNA reads TGTGCCACCAGTGATGCAACCGGGACCCTCACAGATACGCAGTATTTT. It translates to CATSDATGTLTDTQYF. The chain combines TRBV24-1 with TRBJ2-3; D is possibly TRBD1 or TRBD2 (5 bases each). The germline V and J ends were trimmed by 3 bases and 2 bases, with 14 bases remaining between them. This CDR3 is 16 amino acids long. CDR1 and CDR2 (germline): KGHDR, SFDVKD.